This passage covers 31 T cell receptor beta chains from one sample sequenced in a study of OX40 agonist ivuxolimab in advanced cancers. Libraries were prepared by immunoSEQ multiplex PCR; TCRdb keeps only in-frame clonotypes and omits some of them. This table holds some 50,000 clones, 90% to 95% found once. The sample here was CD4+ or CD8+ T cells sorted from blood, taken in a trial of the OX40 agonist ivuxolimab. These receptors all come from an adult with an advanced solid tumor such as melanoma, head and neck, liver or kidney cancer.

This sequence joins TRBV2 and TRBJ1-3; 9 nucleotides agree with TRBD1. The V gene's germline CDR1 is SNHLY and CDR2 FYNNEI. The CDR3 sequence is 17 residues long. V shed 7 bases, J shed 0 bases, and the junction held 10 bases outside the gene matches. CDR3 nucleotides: TGTGCCAGCAAGTCGGGACAGGGATATTACTCTGGAAACACCATATATTTT. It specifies CASKSGQGYYSGNTIYF.

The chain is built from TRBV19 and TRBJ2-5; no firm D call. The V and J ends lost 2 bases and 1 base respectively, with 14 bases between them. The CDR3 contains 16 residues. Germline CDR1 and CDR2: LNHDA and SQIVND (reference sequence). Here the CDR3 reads CASSIIALGFQETQYF. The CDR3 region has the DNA TGTGCCAGTAGTATAATCGCGCTAGGGTTCCAAGAGACCCAGTACTTC.

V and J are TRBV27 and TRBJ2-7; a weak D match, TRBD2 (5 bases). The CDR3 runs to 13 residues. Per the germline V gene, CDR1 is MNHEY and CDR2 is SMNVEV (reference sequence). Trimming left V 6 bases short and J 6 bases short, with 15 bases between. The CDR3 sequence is CASRPPPGTEQYF. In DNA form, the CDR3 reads TGTGCCAGCAGGCCCCCCCCGGGAACCGAGCAGTACTTC.

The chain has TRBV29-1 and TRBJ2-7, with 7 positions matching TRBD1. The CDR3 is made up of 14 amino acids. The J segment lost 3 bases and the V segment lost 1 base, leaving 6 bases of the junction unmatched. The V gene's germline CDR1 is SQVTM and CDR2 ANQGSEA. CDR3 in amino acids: CSVEGTGANYEQYF. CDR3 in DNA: TGCAGCGTTGAAGGGACAGGAGCTAACTACGAGCAGTACTTC.

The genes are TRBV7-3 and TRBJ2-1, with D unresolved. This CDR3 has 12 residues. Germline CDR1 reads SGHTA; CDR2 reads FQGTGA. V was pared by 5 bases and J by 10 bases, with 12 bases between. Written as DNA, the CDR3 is TGTGCCAGCAGCGCGGACCCTTTAGAGCAGTTCTTC. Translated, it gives CASSADPLEQFF. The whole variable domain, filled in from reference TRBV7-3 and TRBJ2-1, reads GAGVSQTPSNKVTEKGKYVELRCDPISGHTALYWYRQSLGQGPEFLIYFQGTGAADDSGLPNDRFFAVRPEGSVSTLKIQRTERGDSAVYLCASSADPLEQFFGPGTRLTVL.

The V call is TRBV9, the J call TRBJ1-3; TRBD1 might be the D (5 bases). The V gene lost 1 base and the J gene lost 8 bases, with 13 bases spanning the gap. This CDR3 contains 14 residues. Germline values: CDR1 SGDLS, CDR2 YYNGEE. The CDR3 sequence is CASSVYGGLDTIYF. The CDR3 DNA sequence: TGTGCCAGCAGCGTATACGGGGGTTTGGACACCATATATTTT.

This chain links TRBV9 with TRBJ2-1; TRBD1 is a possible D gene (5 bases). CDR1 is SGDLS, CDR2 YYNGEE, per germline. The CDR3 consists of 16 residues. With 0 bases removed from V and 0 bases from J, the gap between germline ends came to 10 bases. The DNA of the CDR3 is TGTGCCAGCAGCGTAGCTCCCAGGGACTCCTACAATGAGCAGTTCTTC. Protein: CASSVAPRDSYNEQFF.

In DNA, the CDR3 is TGTGCCAGCAGGGAGTGGGATTCACCCCTCCACTTT. Translated: CASREWDSPLHF. V and J are TRBV6-6 and TRBJ1-6; no reliable D call. The CDR3 is 12 residues long. CDR1 is MNHNY, CDR2 SVGAGI, per germline (reference sequence). The germline V and J ends were trimmed by 6 bases and 8 bases, with 8 bases remaining between them.

The CDR3 DNA is TGTGCCTGGAGGGAAGATACAGGGGGTGCAAATGGCTACACCTTC. Protein product: CAWREDTGGANGYTF. The chain recombines TRBV30 with TRBJ1-2; TRBD1 agrees at 8 bases. Germline CDR1 and CDR2: GTSNPN and SVGIG (reference sequence). The junction had 12 bases not matched to a gene; V was cut back by 3 bases and J by 6 bases. This CDR3 is 15 amino acids long.

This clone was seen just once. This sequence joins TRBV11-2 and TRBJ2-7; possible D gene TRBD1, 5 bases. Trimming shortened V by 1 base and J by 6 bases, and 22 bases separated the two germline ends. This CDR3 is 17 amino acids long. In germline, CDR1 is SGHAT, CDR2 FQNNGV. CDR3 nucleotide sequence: TGTGCCAGCAGCTTAGGAAGGCAGGGATCGTTCCCCAGCGAGCAGTACTTC. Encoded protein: CASSLGRQGSFPSEQYF.

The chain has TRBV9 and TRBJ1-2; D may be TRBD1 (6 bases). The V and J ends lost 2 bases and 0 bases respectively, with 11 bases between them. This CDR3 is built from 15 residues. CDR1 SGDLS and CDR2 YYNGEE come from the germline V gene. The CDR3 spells CASSVLGAPNYGYTF. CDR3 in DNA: TGTGCCAGCAGCGTTTTGGGGGCGCCTAACTATGGCTACACCTTC.

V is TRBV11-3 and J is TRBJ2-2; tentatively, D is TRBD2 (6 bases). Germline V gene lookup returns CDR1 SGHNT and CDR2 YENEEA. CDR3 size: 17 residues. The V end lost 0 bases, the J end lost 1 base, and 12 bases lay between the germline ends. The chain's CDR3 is CASSLDRRGENTGELFF. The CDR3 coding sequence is TGTGCCAGCAGCTTAGATCGACGCGGGGAGAACACCGGGGAGCTGTTTTTT.

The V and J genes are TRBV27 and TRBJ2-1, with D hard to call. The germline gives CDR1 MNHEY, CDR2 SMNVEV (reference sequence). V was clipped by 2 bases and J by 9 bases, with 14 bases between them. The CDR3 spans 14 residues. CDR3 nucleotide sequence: TGTGCCAGCAGTTTAATTCTTGGTTTAGGTGAGCAGTTCTTC. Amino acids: CASSLILGLGEQFF.

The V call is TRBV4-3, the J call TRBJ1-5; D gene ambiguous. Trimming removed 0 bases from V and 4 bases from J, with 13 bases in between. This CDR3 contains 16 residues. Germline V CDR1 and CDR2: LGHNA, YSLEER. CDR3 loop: CASSQEAGPLNQPQHF. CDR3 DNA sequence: TGCGCCAGCAGCCAAGAGGCCGGACCCCTTAATCAGCCCCAGCATTTT.

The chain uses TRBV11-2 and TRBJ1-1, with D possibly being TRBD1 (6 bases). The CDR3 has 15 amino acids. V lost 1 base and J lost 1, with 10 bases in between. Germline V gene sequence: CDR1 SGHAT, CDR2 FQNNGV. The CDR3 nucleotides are TGTGCCAGCAGCTTAGCAGTACAGGGGAACACTGAAGCTTTCTTT. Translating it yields CASSLAVQGNTEAFF.

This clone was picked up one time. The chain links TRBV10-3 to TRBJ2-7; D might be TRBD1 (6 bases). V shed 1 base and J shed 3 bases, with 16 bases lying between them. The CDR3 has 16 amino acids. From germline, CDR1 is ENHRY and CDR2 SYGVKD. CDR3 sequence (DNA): TGTGCCATCAGTGAGTACAGTACAGGGAAAGACTACGAGCAGTACTTC. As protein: CAISEYSTGKDYEQYF.

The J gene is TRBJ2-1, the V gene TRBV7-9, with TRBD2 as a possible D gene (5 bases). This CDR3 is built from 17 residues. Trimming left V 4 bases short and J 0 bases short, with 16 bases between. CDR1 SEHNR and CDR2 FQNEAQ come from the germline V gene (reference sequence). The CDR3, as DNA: TGTGCCAGCAGCTCGAGCCAGGTGGGAGTCTCCTACAATGAGCAGTTCTTC. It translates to CASSSSQVGVSYNEQFF. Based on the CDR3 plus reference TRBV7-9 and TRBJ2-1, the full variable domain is DTGVSQNPRHKITKRGQNVTFRCDPISEHNRLYWYRQTLGQGPEFLTYFQNEAQLEKSRLLSDRFSAERPKGSFSTLEIQRTEQGDSAMYLCASSSSQVGVSYNEQFFGPGTRLTVL.

CDR3 protein: CASSPRLDTGEQYF. In DNA, the CDR3 is TGCGCCAGCAGCCCAAGACTCGACACGGGGGAGCAGTACTTC. V and J are TRBV4-3 and TRBJ2-7, with D possibly TRBD2 on 5 matching bases. Germline V CDR1 and CDR2: LGHNA, YSLEER. V was trimmed by 4 bases and J by 7 bases, leaving 17 bases between them. This CDR3 spans 14 amino acids.

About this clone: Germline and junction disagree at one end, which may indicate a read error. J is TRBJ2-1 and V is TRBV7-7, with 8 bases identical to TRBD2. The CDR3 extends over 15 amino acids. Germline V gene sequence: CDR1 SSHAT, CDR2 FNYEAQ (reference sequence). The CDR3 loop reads CASSESGGLYNEQFF. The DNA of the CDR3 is TGTGCTAGCAGCGAAAGCGGGGGTCTTTACAATGAGCAGTTCTTC.

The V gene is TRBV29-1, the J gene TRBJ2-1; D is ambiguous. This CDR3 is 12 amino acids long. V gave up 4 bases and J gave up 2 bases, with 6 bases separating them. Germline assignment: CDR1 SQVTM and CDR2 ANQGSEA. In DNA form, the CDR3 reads TGCAGCGTTGGATTCGCCTACAATGAGCAGTTCTTC. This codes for CSVGFAYNEQFF.

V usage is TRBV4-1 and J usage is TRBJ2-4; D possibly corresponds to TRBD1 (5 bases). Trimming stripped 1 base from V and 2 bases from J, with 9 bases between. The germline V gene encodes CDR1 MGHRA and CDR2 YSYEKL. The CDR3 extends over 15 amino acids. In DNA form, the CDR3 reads TGCGCCAGCAGCCAAGTCGCAGGGACCAAAAACATTCAGTACTTC. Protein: CASSQVAGTKNIQYF.

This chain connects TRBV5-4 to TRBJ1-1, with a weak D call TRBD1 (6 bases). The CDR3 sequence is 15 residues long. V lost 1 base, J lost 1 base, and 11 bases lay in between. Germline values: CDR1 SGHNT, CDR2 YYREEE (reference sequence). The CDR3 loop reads CASSLIGTPNTEAFF. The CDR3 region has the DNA TGTGCCAGCAGCTTGATCGGGACACCGAACACTGAAGCTTTCTTT.

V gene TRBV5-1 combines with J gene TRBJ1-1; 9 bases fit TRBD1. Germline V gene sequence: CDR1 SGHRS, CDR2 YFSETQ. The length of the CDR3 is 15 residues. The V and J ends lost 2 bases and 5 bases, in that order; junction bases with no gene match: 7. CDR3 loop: CASSFTGTGWTEAFF. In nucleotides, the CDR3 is TGCGCCAGCAGCTTTACCGGGACAGGGTGGACTGAAGCTTTCTTT.

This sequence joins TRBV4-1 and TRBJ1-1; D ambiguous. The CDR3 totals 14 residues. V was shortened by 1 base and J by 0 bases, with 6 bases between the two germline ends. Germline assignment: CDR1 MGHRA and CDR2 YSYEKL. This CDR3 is CASSQVDLNTEAFF. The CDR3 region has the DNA TGCGCCAGCAGCCAAGTCGACCTGAACACTGAAGCTTTCTTT.

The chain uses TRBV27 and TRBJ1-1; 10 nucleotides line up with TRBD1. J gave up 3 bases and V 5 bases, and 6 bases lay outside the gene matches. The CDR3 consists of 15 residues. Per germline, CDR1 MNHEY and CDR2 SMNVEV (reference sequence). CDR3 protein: CASSIAGTGDTEAFF. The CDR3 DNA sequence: TGTGCCAGCAGTATCGCCGGGACAGGGGACACTGAAGCTTTCTTT.

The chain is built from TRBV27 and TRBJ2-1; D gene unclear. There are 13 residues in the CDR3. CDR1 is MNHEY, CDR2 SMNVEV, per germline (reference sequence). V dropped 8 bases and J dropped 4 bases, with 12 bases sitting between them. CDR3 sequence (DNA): TGTGCCAGCGTTGGAGAGGCGTACAATGAGCAGTTCTTC. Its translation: CASVGEAYNEQFF.

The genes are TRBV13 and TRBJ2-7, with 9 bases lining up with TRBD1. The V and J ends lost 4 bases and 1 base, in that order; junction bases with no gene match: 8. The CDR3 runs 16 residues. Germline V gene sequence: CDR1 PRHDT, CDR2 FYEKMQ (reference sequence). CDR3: CASSSATGGASYEQYV. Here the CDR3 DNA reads TGTGCCAGCAGCTCAGCGACAGGGGGAGCATCCTACGAGCAGTACGTC.

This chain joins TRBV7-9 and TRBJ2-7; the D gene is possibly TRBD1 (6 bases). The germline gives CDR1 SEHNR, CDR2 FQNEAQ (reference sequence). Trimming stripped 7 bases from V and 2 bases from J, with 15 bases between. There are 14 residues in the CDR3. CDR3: CASIGLQGPYEQYF. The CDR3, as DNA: TGTGCCAGCATCGGATTACAGGGACCCTACGAGCAGTACTTC.

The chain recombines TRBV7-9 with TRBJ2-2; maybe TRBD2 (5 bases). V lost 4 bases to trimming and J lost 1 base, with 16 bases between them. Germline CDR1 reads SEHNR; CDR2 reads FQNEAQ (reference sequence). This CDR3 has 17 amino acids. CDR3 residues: CASSSVRKEENTGELFF. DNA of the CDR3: TGTGCCAGCAGCTCCGTGAGAAAGGAGGAGAACACCGGGGAGCTGTTTTTT.

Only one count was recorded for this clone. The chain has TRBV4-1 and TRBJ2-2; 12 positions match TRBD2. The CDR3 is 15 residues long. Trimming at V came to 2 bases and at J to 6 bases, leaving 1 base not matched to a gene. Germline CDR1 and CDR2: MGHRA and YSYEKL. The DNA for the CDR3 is TGCGCCAGCAGCCAACTAGCGGGAGGGTCCGGGGAGCTGTTTTTT. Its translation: CASSQLAGGSGELFF.

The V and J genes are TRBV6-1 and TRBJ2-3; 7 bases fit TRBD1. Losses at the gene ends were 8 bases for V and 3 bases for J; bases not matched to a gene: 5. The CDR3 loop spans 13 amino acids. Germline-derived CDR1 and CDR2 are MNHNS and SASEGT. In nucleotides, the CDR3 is TGTGCCAGCGCGACAGGGAAGACAGATACGCAGTATTTT. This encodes CASATGKTDTQYF.